A selection of T cell receptor beta chains follows, all from one sample in a study of cytomegalovirus exposure and HLA in healthy donors. The table came from immunoSEQ multiplex PCR; TCRdb's copy has only in-frame clones and leaves some out. The sample has roughly 150,000 clones, about 81% seen once. Source material: PBMCs. The receptors originated from a man aged 25 to 45 in good health and CMV-seronegative. Both conserved end residues are part of each CDR3. Each record gives: CDR3 protein, CDR3 DNA, clone size, V gene, D gene, J gene. D genes are given only for firm matches. Only some rows state a clone size, as once, few, many or a class for expanded clones.

CSVLQKNTEAFF,TGCAGCGTCCTTCAGAAGAACACTGAAGCTTTCTTT,NA,TRBV29-1,NA,TRBJ1-1
CASSLGGFDTEAFF,TGCGCCAGCAGCTTAGGGGGATTCGACACTGAAGCTTTCTTT,NA,TRBV5-1,NA,TRBJ1-1
CASSEAHLAGGSYNEQFF,TGTGCCAGCAGTGAAGCGCACCTAGCGGGAGGCTCCTACAATGAGCAGTTCTTC,once,TRBV2,TRBD2,TRBJ2-1
CASSLGPLAGRYNEQFF,TGTGCCAGCAGCTTAGGTCCGCTAGCGGGGCGCTACAATGAGCAGTTCTTC,few,TRBV11-1,TRBD2,TRBJ2-1
CASSLGTGIINEQYF,TGCGCCAGCAGCTTAGGTACAGGGATCATCAACGAGCAGTACTTC,NA,TRBV5-1,NA,TRBJ2-7
CASSPVLTGGYGYTF,TGCGCCAGCAGCCCCGTCCTCACAGGGGGCTATGGCTACACCTTC,NA,TRBV5-1,TRBD1,TRBJ1-2
CASSRGSGNTIYF,TGTGCCAGCAGTCGGGGCTCTGGAAACACCATATATTTT,NA,TRBV2,NA,TRBJ1-3
CASSLVASGNSYEQYF,TGTGCCAGCAGCTTAGTGGCTAGCGGGAACTCCTACGAGCAGTACTTC,NA,TRBV7-9,TRBD2,TRBJ2-7
CASSQDEVLGNTIYF,TGTGCCAGCAGCCAAGATGAGGTTCTTGGAAACACCATATATTTT,once,TRBV4-2,NA,TRBJ1-3
CASSLMTGHSGGYTF,TGTGCCAGCAGCTTGATGACAGGCCATTCAGGGGGCTACACCTTC,NA,TRBV7-2,NA,TRBJ1-2
CASSGYRENTEAFF,TGTGCCAGCAGTGGTTACAGGGAGAACACTGAAGCTTTCTTT,NA,TRBV2,NA,TRBJ1-1
CASSSTPGVVAFF,TGTGCCAGTAGTTCGACCCCAGGGGTTGTAGCTTTCTTT,NA,TRBV19,NA,TRBJ1-1
CASKDRVNTEAFF,TGTGCCAGCAAGGACAGGGTGAACACTGAAGCTTTCTTT,NA,TRBV6-1,TRBD1,TRBJ1-1
CASSLNGERGYTF,TGCGCCAGCAGCTTGAACGGGGAGCGGGGCTACACCTTC,NA,TRBV5-1,NA,TRBJ1-2
CASSFGQGNTEAFF,TGTGCCAGCAGCTTCGGACAGGGTAATACTGAAGCTTTCTTT,NA,TRBV7-8,TRBD1,TRBJ1-1
CSVRGMSSYNEQFF,TGCAGCGTTAGGGGGATGAGCTCCTACAATGAGCAGTTCTTC,NA,TRBV29-1,NA,TRBJ2-1
CASSLDITSIYEQFF,TGCGCCAGCAGCTTGGATATCACTAGCATCTATGAGCAGTTCTTC,NA,TRBV5-1,NA,TRBJ2-1
CASGLVVAGGSYNEQFF,TGTGCTAGTGGTTTGGTCGTTGCGGGGGGCTCCTACAATGAGCAGTTCTTC,NA,TRBV12-5,TRBD2,TRBJ2-1
CASSAQSRGGEQFF,TGTGCCAGCAGCGCCCAATCAAGGGGCGGTGAGCAGTTCTTC,NA,TRBV7-2,NA,TRBJ2-1
CASGASGYPGELFF,TGTGCCAGCGGGGCGAGCGGGTATCCCGGGGAGCTGTTTTTT,NA,TRBV12-1,NA,TRBJ2-2
CATGGAVQETQYF,TGTGCCACGGGAGGTGCAGTCCAAGAGACCCAGTACTTC,NA,TRBV15,NA,TRBJ2-5
CASSLLAGDSYEQYF,TGTGCCAGCAGCTTACTAGCGGGAGACTCCTACGAGCAGTACTTC,NA,TRBV11-2,TRBD2,TRBJ2-7
CASGTGYDETEAFF,TGTGCTAGTGGAACCGGGTACGACGAGACTGAAGCTTTCTTT,NA,TRBV12-5,NA,TRBJ1-1
CASSRGQGGIYEQYF,TGTGCCAGCAGCCGCGGACAGGGGGGAATCTACGAGCAGTACTTC,NA,TRBV4-2,TRBD1,TRBJ2-7
CSARQDTQYF,TGCAGTGCTAGACAGGATACGCAGTATTTT,NA,TRBV20-1,NA,TRBJ2-3
CASMGHMNTEAFF,TGTGCCAGCATGGGCCACATGAACACTGAAGCTTTCTTT,NA,TRBV2,NA,TRBJ1-1
CASSKNRGGTEAFF,TGTGCCAGCAGCAAAAACAGGGGTGGCACTGAAGCTTTCTTT,NA,TRBV7-2,TRBD1,TRBJ1-1
CATSRGGLEERTEAFF,TGTGCCACCAGCAGAGGAGGGCTGGAAGAGAGGACTGAAGCTTTCTTT,NA,TRBV15,NA,TRBJ1-1
CASSRTSGGDNEQFF,TGCGCCAGCAGCCGGACTAGCGGGGGGGACAATGAGCAGTTCTTC,few,TRBV5-1,TRBD2,TRBJ2-1
CASSFYDRDEQFF,TGTGCCAGCAGTTTCTACGACCGGGATGAGCAGTTCTTC,NA,TRBV6-6,NA,TRBJ2-1
CASSWTRGTGNTIYF,TGTGCCAGCAGCTGGACCAGGGGGACTGGAAACACCATATATTTT,NA,TRBV7-2,TRBD1,TRBJ1-3
CASSFRLAGNEQFF,TGCGCCAGCAGCTTCAGACTAGCGGGTAATGAGCAGTTCTTC,NA,TRBV5-1,TRBD2,TRBJ2-1
CASSREQSTQYF,TGTGCCAGCAGCCGGGAACAGAGCACGCAGTATTTT,once,TRBV7-3,NA,TRBJ2-3
CASGTGVNTEAFF,TGTGCCAGCGGGACAGGGGTCAACACTGAAGCTTTCTTT,NA,TRBV11-3,TRBD1,TRBJ1-1
CAISVTGLDEQYF,TGTGCCATCAGTGTCACAGGGTTGGACGAGCAGTACTTC,few,TRBV10-3,NA,TRBJ2-7
CASSSTVDGYTF,TGTGCCAGCAGTTCCACGGTTGATGGCTACACCTTC,NA,TRBV28,NA,TRBJ1-2
CASSEGSVYNEQFF,TGTGCCAGCAGTGAGGGGAGCGTTTACAATGAGCAGTTCTTC,NA,TRBV6-1,NA,TRBJ2-1
CASRVTGPYGYTF,TGTGCCAGCAGGGTGACAGGGCCATATGGCTACACCTTC,NA,TRBV2,TRBD1,TRBJ1-2
CASSSQGQETQYF,TGCGCCAGCAGCTCGCAGGGGCAAGAGACCCAGTACTTC,NA,TRBV5-1,NA,TRBJ2-5
CASSSRGTGNTEAFF,TGTGCCAGCAGTTCCCGAGGGACAGGGAACACTGAAGCTTTCTTT,NA,TRBV27,TRBD1,TRBJ1-1
CASSYEARSYNEQFF,TGTGCCAGCAGTTACGAGGCACGCTCCTACAATGAGCAGTTCTTC,NA,TRBV6-6,NA,TRBJ2-1
CASSPGESTDTQYF,TGCGCCAGCAGCCCCGGGGAAAGCACAGATACGCAGTATTTT,NA,TRBV5-1,NA,TRBJ2-3
CASSKGTGRRGYTF,TGTGCCAGCAGCAAAGGGACAGGCCGCCGGGGCTACACCTTC,NA,TRBV21-1,NA,TRBJ1-2
CASSQGAVAGNTIYF,TGTGCCAGCAGCCAAGGTGCGGTTGCCGGAAACACCATATATTTT,NA,TRBV14,NA,TRBJ1-3